What follows are 22 T cell receptor beta chains derived from one specimen sequenced in a study of blood T cell repertoires in COVID-19. Produced via immunoSEQ multiplex PCR; TCRdb's table is partial and in-frame only. Among some 150,000 clones, over 65% were seen once, and the ten largest hold roughly 2.2%. The source material was peripheral blood. The receptors originated from an older man with acute or convalescent COVID-19.

The genes are TRBV6-5 and TRBJ1-1; the D gene is possibly TRBD1 (6 bases). Germline CDR1 and CDR2: MNHEY and SVGAGI. Trimming took 6 bases from V and 1 from J, leaving 12 bases between them. CDR3 length: 14 residues. Written as DNA, the CDR3 is TGTGCCAGCAGAAAGCGGGGGGCGAACACTGAAGCTTTCTTT. Translating gives CASRKRGANTEAFF.

J is TRBJ2-1 and V is TRBV19, with D perhaps matching TRBD2 (6 bases). The germline gives CDR1 LNHDA, CDR2 SQIVND (reference sequence). Trimming cost V 4 bases and J 5 bases, with 18 bases left between them. This CDR3 is built from 16 residues. This CDR3 reads CASSTSGTVTHNEQFF. CDR3 DNA sequence: TGTGCCAGTAGTACGTCCGGGACTGTGACCCACAATGAGCAGTTCTTC.

V usage is TRBV6-5 and J usage is TRBJ1-3, with D maybe TRBD1 (5 bases). The CDR3 contains 13 residues. Looked up from germline, CDR1 is MNHEY and CDR2 is SVGAGI. The ends were cut back, 6 bases at V and 4 bases at J, with 10 bases in the middle. This CDR3 is CASRTGGGNTIYF. In DNA form, the CDR3 reads TGTGCCAGCAGGACGGGGGGAGGAAACACCATATATTTT.

The chain couples TRBV24-1 to TRBJ2-5, with 10 positions matching TRBD1. Losses at the gene ends were 5 bases for V and 5 bases for J; bases not matched to a gene: 4. From germline, CDR1 is KGHDR and CDR2 SFDVKD. The CDR3 runs 14 residues. CDR3 DNA sequence: TGTGCCACCAGTGCGACAGGGGGCTCGGAGACCCAGTACTTC. This encodes CATSATGGSETQYF.

This sequence joins TRBV5-1 and TRBJ1-1; D is ambiguous. Germline V gene sequence: CDR1 SGHRS, CDR2 YFSETQ. V was cut by 0 bases and J by 4 bases, with 10 bases left in between. This CDR3 comprises 14 residues. The DNA of the CDR3 is TGCGCCAGCAGCTTGGAGCCGGGGATCACTGAAGCTTTCTTT. Residues: CASSLEPGITEAFF.

Concerning this clone: Other DNA sequences in this sample translate to the same CDR3. The chain carries TRBV5-1 and TRBJ2-3; TRBD2 agrees at 7 bases. Germline lookup yields CDR1 SGHRS and CDR2 YFSETQ. With V trimmed by 2 bases and J by 0 bases, 0 bases remained unmatched. The CDR3 runs 14 residues. The CDR3 DNA is TGCGCCAGCAGCTTACTAGCGAGCACAGATACGCAGTATTTT. Translating gives CASSLLASTDTQYF.

This clone showed up just once. The chain carries TRBV5-1 and TRBJ2-7; 10 bases are shared with TRBD1. V lost 0 bases, J lost 2 bases, and 2 bases stayed unmatched. In germline, CDR1 is SGHRS, CDR2 YFSETQ. The CDR3 extends over 15 amino acids. The CDR3 DNA reads TGCGCCAGCAGCTTGGGACAGGGGGCCACCTACGAGCAGTACTTC. It codes for CASSLGQGATYEQYF.

V and J are TRBV2 and TRBJ2-1, with TRBD2 identical over 8 bases. The germline CDR1 and CDR2 sequences are SNHLY and FYNNEI. V shed 6 bases, J shed 7 bases, and the junction held 11 bases outside the gene matches. The CDR3 sequence is 15 residues long. CDR3 sequence (DNA): TGTGCCAGCAGGACCTCGAGCGGGAGAAGGAATGAGCAGTTCTTC. Protein: CASRTSSGRRNEQFF.

This clone was seen only once. The chain uses TRBV7-3 and TRBJ1-2; perhaps TRBD1 as D (5 bases). Germline assignment: CDR1 SGHTA and CDR2 FQGTGA. This CDR3 is 16 amino acids long. V lost 2 bases and J lost 0, with 13 bases in between. The CDR3 sequence: CASSLGGTTANYGYTF. The CDR3 bases are TGTGCCAGCAGCTTAGGGGGGACCACAGCTAACTATGGCTACACCTTC.

The V and J genes are TRBV2 and TRBJ2-1; 7 positions match TRBD1. Looked up from germline, CDR1 is SNHLY and CDR2 is FYNNEI. The CDR3 loop spans 13 amino acids. V lost 8 bases and J lost 5; bases outside the gene matches: 6. CDR3 in DNA: TGTGCCAGCGGAGGACAGGCAAACAATGAGCAGTTCTTC. It yields the protein CASGGQANNEQFF.

The chain has TRBV2 and TRBJ1-5; the D is unclear. The CDR3 is made up of 14 amino acids. CDR1 is SNHLY, CDR2 FYNNEI, per germline. With 0 bases removed from V and 5 bases from J, the gap between germline ends came to 8 bases. The CDR3: CASSEAGRDQPQHF. CDR3 bases: TGTGCCAGCAGTGAAGCGGGGAGAGATCAGCCCCAGCATTTT.

This clone appeared a single time. This chain uses TRBV11-3 with TRBJ2-3, with D possibly being TRBD2 (6 bases). The germline V gene has CDR1 SGHNT and CDR2 YENEEA. Between the trimmed V and J ends, which lost 3 bases and 3 bases, there was a span of 10 bases. There are 14 residues in the CDR3. DNA of the CDR3: TGTGCCAGCAGCTTCTCCGGGAGTACAGATACGCAGTATTTT. As protein: CASSFSGSTDTQYF.

V and J are TRBV29-1 and TRBJ2-2, with TRBD1 identical over 9 bases. Germline values: CDR1 SQVTM, CDR2 ANQGSEA. Trimming removed 7 bases from V and 6 bases from J; junction bases left unmatched: 9. The CDR3 is 14 residues long. In DNA form, the CDR3 reads TGCAGCGCTCTGGGGGACAGGGCTGCCGGGGAGCTGTTTTTT. It specifies CSALGDRAAGELFF.

This clone was seen at least ten times. The rearrangement uses TRBV5-6 and TRBJ2-5; possible D gene TRBD1, 6 bases. V lost 4 bases and J 5 bases, leaving 12 bases between the germline ends. This CDR3 comprises 13 residues. Germline CDR1 reads SGHDT; CDR2 reads YYEEEE. CDR3 loop: CASSPLGGETQYF. The DNA of the CDR3 is TGTGCCAGCAGCCCTCTTGGGGGCGAGACCCAGTACTTC. Looking up the rest from reference TRBV5-6 and TRBJ2-5 gives the full variable domain: DAGVTQSPTHLIKTRGQQVTLRCSPKSGHDTVSWYQQALGQGPQFIFQYYEEEERQRGNFPDRFSGHQFPNYSSELNVNALLLGDSALYLCASSPLGGETQYFGPGTRLLVL.

This clone has a single count. The V and J genes are TRBV5-8 and TRBJ1-2; D possibly corresponds to TRBD1 (6 bases). Trimming removed 4 bases at V and 3 bases at J, with 16 bases between. CDR3 size: 15 residues. Germline CDR1 reads SGHTS; CDR2 reads YDEGEE. CDR3 in amino acids: CASSPFDRRYYGYTF. The CDR3 DNA reads as TGTGCCAGCAGCCCGTTTGACAGGAGATACTATGGCTACACCTTC.

The chain links TRBV10-3 to TRBJ2-7; TRBD1 is a possible D gene (6 bases). V dropped 6 bases and J dropped 0 bases, with 15 bases sitting between them. The CDR3 runs to 15 residues. Germline values: CDR1 ENHRY, CDR2 SYGVKD. This CDR3 reads CAIRGTAGDSYEQYF. The CDR3 DNA reads as TGTGCCATCAGGGGTACGGCAGGGGACTCCTACGAGCAGTACTTC.

The genes are TRBV28 and TRBJ1-2; 8 nucleotides align to TRBD1. CDR3 length equals 13 residues. The V gene's germline CDR1 is MDHEN and CDR2 SYDVKM. The trim removed 7 bases at V and 8 bases at J, leaving 9 bases unmatched. CDR3 in DNA: TGTGCCAGCACCCTGGACAGGGCTAGGGGCTACACCTTC. Translation gives CASTLDRARGYTF.

This clone has only one observation. The chain recombines TRBV19 with TRBJ2-1; 9 positions match TRBD2. Germline CDR1 is LNHDA and CDR2 is SQIVND (reference sequence). The ends lost 1 base at V and 8 bases at J; junction bases unmatched: 6. The CDR3 runs to 15 residues. The CDR3 DNA reads as TGTGCCAGTAGTATAGGTTTTGGCGGGAGGGATGAGCAGTTCTTC. This gives the protein CASSIGFGGRDEQFF.

This clone was observed once. This sequence joins TRBV19 and TRBJ2-7; 7 bases agree with TRBD1. The germline V gene encodes CDR1 LNHDA and CDR2 SQIVND (reference sequence). J was trimmed by 2 bases and V by 6 bases; bases with no gene match: 10. The length of the CDR3 is 15 residues. CDR3 nucleotides: TGTGCCAGTAGGCCAACAGGGACAGCCGCCTACGAGCAGTACTTC. This gives the protein CASRPTGTAAYEQYF.

The gene calls are TRBV28 and TRBJ2-5; D is unresolved. In germline, CDR1 is MDHEN, CDR2 SYDVKM. The germline V and J ends were trimmed by 3 bases and 7 bases, with 9 bases remaining between them. The CDR3 runs 12 residues. CDR3 residues: CASSFPSGTQYF. The CDR3 DNA reads TGTGCCAGCAGTTTTCCGTCAGGGACCCAGTACTTC.

The V and J genes are TRBV18 and TRBJ2-5; 7 bases line up with TRBD1. The CDR3 loop spans 13 amino acids. CDR1 is KGHSH, CDR2 LQKENI, per germline. Unmatched junction bases numbered 6, after V lost 6 bases and J lost 5 bases. CDR3 sequence: CASSRTGGETQYF. The CDR3 DNA sequence: TGTGCCAGCTCCCGGACAGGTGGGGAGACCCAGTACTTC.

This clone was detected only a few times. The chain is built from TRBV16 and TRBJ2-1; D might be TRBD2 (6 bases). The V and J ends lost 4 bases and 3 bases respectively, with 10 bases between them. Germline CDR1 reads KGHSY; CDR2 reads FQNENV. This CDR3 has 14 amino acids. CDR3 sequence: CASSPRDFYNEQFF. Written as DNA, the CDR3 is TGTGCCAGCAGCCCTCGGGACTTCTACAATGAGCAGTTCTTC.